A single sample is the source of the 32 T cell receptor beta chains below, sequenced in a study of shared clonotypes between healthy human individuals. Assay used: immunoSEQ multiplex PCR; TCRdb lists only in-frame clones, some missing. Of about 380,000 clones listed, around 96% are singletons. The sample was memory CD8+ T cells sorted from blood. Noted subset: CD45RO+ cells pooled with CCR7-negative TemRA cells. The receptors stem from a man aged 30 to 45 in good health.

V is TRBV2 and J is TRBJ1-4; TRBD1 is a possible D gene (5 bases). Germline lookup yields CDR1 SNHLY and CDR2 FYNNEI. Trimming pared 3 bases from V and 8 bases from J, leaving 13 bases between. The length of the CDR3 is 14 residues. CDR3 residues: CASSEGRVREKLFF. Written as DNA, the CDR3 is TGTGCCAGCAGTGAGGGCAGGGTGAGAGAAAAACTGTTTTTT.

The chain joins TRBV28 to TRBJ1-5; D remains ambiguous. V lost 5 bases to trimming and J lost 1 base, with 18 bases between them. The CDR3 is 17 amino acids. Germline values: CDR1 MDHEN, CDR2 SYDVKM. This CDR3 is CASSQSLLGESNQPQHF. The CDR3 coding sequence is TGTGCCAGCAGTCAGAGTTTATTAGGAGAGAGCAATCAGCCCCAGCATTTT.

J is TRBJ2-5 and V is TRBV19, with D perhaps TRBD1 (5 bases). Germline V gene lookup returns CDR1 LNHDA and CDR2 SQIVND (reference sequence). Trimming took off 9 bases at V and 5 bases at J, with 16 bases between the two ends. The CDR3 is made up of 13 amino acids. CDR3 sequence reads: CASMGLPGETQYF. In nucleotides, the CDR3 is TGTGCCAGCATGGGGCTACCCGGGGAGACCCAGTACTTC.

The CDR3 loop reads CASSQGRGRIYEQYF. CDR3 DNA: TGTGCCAGCAGCCAAGGTCGAGGGAGGATCTACGAGCAGTACTTC. The J gene is TRBJ2-7, the V gene TRBV14; maybe TRBD2 (6 bases). Deletions cut 1 base from V and 3 bases from J, with 13 bases between. Germline V gives CDR1 SGHDN, CDR2 FVKESK. The CDR3 has 15 residues.

This clone has a single count. The chain combines TRBV6-1 with TRBJ2-4; tentative D call: TRBD2 (7 bases). The CDR3 runs 16 residues. Per germline, CDR1 MNHNS and CDR2 SASEGT. Trimming took 4 bases from V and 3 from J, leaving 16 bases between them. The CDR3 spells CASSVGGRAGKNIQYF. The CDR3 DNA sequence: TGTGCCAGCAGTGTGGGGGGGCGGGCAGGCAAAAACATTCAGTACTTC.

This clone was seen a single time. V usage is TRBV29-1 and J usage is TRBJ2-7; D may be TRBD2 (6 bases). This CDR3 is 17 amino acids long. The V end was cut by 1 base, the J end by 0 bases, with 19 bases between. The germline CDR1 and CDR2 sequences are SQVTM and ANQGSEA. CDR3: CSVEGIEWASVSYEQYF. DNA for the CDR3: TGCAGCGTTGAAGGTATCGAATGGGCTAGCGTCTCCTACGAGCAGTACTTC.

This chain uses TRBV5-1 with TRBJ2-3, with 7 nucleotides matching TRBD2. The CDR3 runs 16 residues. CDR1 and CDR2 (germline): SGHRS, YFSETQ. J gave up 2 bases and V 3 bases, and 9 bases lay outside the gene matches. The CDR3 DNA is TGCGCCAGCAGCTCACTAGCGTCGGAGCCCACAGATACGCAGTATTTT. Translated: CASSSLASEPTDTQYF.

J is TRBJ2-1 and V is TRBV7-3; 7 bases fit TRBD2. In germline, CDR1 is SGHTA, CDR2 FQGTGA. Germline trimming cut 3 bases from V and 6 bases from J; bases unmatched to any gene: 5. The CDR3 is 14 residues long. The CDR3 sequence is CASSFGLGSNEQFF. In DNA form, the CDR3 reads TGTGCCAGCAGCTTCGGACTAGGGAGCAATGAGCAGTTCTTC.

This clone was seen just once. The CDR3 DNA reads TGCGCCAGCAGCCAAGATTCGGGGGTGGGGCAAAACATTCAGTACTTC. It translates to CASSQDSGVGQNIQYF. The chain employs TRBV4-1 and TRBJ2-4; D is perhaps TRBD2 (6 bases). V lost 0 bases to trimming and J lost 5 bases, with 14 bases between them. CDR1 MGHRA and CDR2 YSYEKL come from the germline V gene. The CDR3 is made up of 16 amino acids.

The V call is TRBV27, the J call TRBJ2-1; TRBD2 aligns across 9 bases. The CDR3 has 15 amino acids. Unmatched junction bases numbered 12, after V lost 5 bases and J lost 10 bases. Germline-derived CDR1 and CDR2 are MNHEY and SMNVEV (reference sequence). The CDR3 DNA follows: TGTGCCAGCAGTCCCATACCTAGCGGGATAAACGAGCAGTTCTTC. This translates into CASSPIPSGINEQFF.

The chain's CDR3 is CASSYGSPSGNTIYF. The CDR3 nucleotides read TGTGCCAGCAGTTACGGCAGTCCCTCTGGAAACACCATATATTTT. The V call is TRBV6-6, the J call TRBJ1-3, with unresolved D. The CDR3 covers 15 residues. Trimming cost V 2 bases and J 0 bases, with 8 bases left between them. Germline assignment: CDR1 MNHNY and CDR2 SVGAGI (reference sequence).

The genes are TRBV28 and TRBJ2-1; D not certain. This CDR3 is built from 15 residues. CDR1 and CDR2 from the germline V gene are MDHEN and SYDVKM. V gave up 2 bases and J gave up 7 bases, with 15 bases separating them. The CDR3 nucleotides are TGTGCCAGCAGTTTAGGGCGCCCCCTAGGGAATGAGCAGTTCTTC. It translates to CASSLGRPLGNEQFF.

This clone appeared a single time. V and J are TRBV6-5 and TRBJ2-1; no clear D gene. Germline values: CDR1 MNHEY, CDR2 SVGAGI. V lost 4 bases and J 1 base, leaving 14 bases between the germline ends. The length of the CDR3 is 16 residues. The DNA for the CDR3 is TGTGCCAGCAGTTTTATAGGGCCAGGTTCCTACAATGAGCAGTTCTTC. Protein product: CASSFIGPGSYNEQFF.

The chain combines TRBV28 with TRBJ2-2; D is possibly TRBD1 (6 bases). CDR3 size: 13 residues. The germline V gene has CDR1 MDHEN and CDR2 SYDVKM. Trimming left V 6 bases short and J 10 bases short, with 15 bases between. The CDR3 DNA follows: TGTGCCAGCAGAAAATCAGGGGCCCCGGAGCTGTTTTTT. Translation: CASRKSGAPELFF. Complete variable domain (other parts from reference TRBV28 and TRBJ2-2): DVKVTQSSRYLVKRTGEKVFLECVQDMDHENMFWYRQDPGLGLRLIYFSYDVKMKEKGDIPEGYSVSREKKERFSLILESASTNQTSMYLCASRKSGAPELFFGEGSRLTVL.

This sequence joins TRBV19 and TRBJ1-5; 8 nucleotides line up with TRBD1. V shed 3 bases, J shed 10 bases, and the junction held 5 bases outside the gene matches. CDR1 and CDR2 (germline): LNHDA, SQIVND (reference sequence). The CDR3 contains 13 residues. As DNA, the CDR3 is TGTGCCAGTAGTATTGGCAGGGGGCGACCCCAGCATTTT. The encoded protein is CASSIGRGRPQHF.

This clone was observed a handful of times. This chain uses TRBV7-2 with TRBJ2-5; D unclear. There are 15 residues in the CDR3. Deletions cut 6 bases from V and 5 bases from J, with 19 bases between. The germline V gene has CDR1 SGHTA and CDR2 FQGNSA. CDR3 residues: CASRRAPSDAETQYF. In DNA form, the CDR3 reads TGTGCCAGCAGACGGGCCCCCTCGGACGCGGAGACCCAGTACTTC. Variable domain in full (rest from reference TRBV7-2 and TRBJ2-5): GAGVSQSPSNKVTEKGKDVELRCDPISGHTALYWYRQSLGQGLEFLIYFQGNSAPDKSGLPSDRFSAERTGGSVSTLTIQRTQQEDSAVYLCASRRAPSDAETQYFGPGTRLLVL.

The rearrangement joins TRBV5-4 to TRBJ2-4; possible D gene TRBD1, 6 bases. Trimming cost V 3 bases and J 8 bases, with 6 bases left between them. Germline assignment: CDR1 SGHNT and CDR2 YYREEE (reference sequence). The CDR3 loop spans 11 amino acids. CDR3 loop: CASSYRDIQYF. The CDR3 DNA follows: TGTGCCAGCAGCTACAGGGACATTCAGTACTTC.

This chain connects TRBV28 to TRBJ2-7; 9 bases line up with TRBD1. The V gene end was trimmed by 6 bases and the J gene end by 6 bases; junction bases not matched to a gene: 3. The CDR3 loop spans 12 amino acids. From germline, CDR1 is MDHEN and CDR2 SYDVKM. In DNA form, the CDR3 reads TGTGCCAGCAGACAGGGGGCCAGCGAGCAGTACTTC. Protein product: CASRQGASEQYF. Using reference TRBV28 and TRBJ2-7 for the parts outside the CDR3, the full variable domain is DVKVTQSSRYLVKRTGEKVFLECVQDMDHENMFWYRQDPGLGLRLIYFSYDVKMKEKGDIPEGYSVSREKKERFSLILESASTNQTSMYLCASRQGASEQYFGPGTRLTVT.

The rearrangement joins TRBV27 to TRBJ2-5; 7 nucleotides agree with TRBD1. The CDR3 is 13 amino acids. V shed 4 bases and J 1 base; nucleotides not matched to a gene: 0. Germline assignment: CDR1 MNHEY and CDR2 SMNVEV (reference sequence). The CDR3 loop reads CASSWDSQETQYF. CDR3 nucleotide sequence: TGTGCCAGCAGTTGGGACAGCCAAGAGACCCAGTACTTC.

This clone has just one count. The chain employs TRBV18 and TRBJ1-2, with D maybe TRBD1 (6 bases). The CDR3 is 13 amino acids. V shed 4 bases and J shed 6 bases, with 12 bases lying between them. CDR1 is KGHSH, CDR2 LQKENI, per germline. This CDR3 is CASSQGQIDGYTF. The CDR3, as DNA: TGTGCCAGCTCACAAGGACAGATAGATGGCTACACCTTC.

The chain links TRBV7-6 to TRBJ1-2; TRBD1 aligns across 9 bases. Germline loops: CDR1 SGHVS, CDR2 FNYEAQ. The CDR3 spans 13 residues. Unmatched junction bases numbered 8, after V lost 5 bases and J lost 10 bases. The CDR3 sequence is CASSQTGGSAYTF. Written as DNA, the CDR3 is TGTGCCAGCAGCCAGACAGGGGGATCGGCCTACACCTTC.

The chain has TRBV11-3 and TRBJ2-2; weak D call: TRBD1 (5 bases). Trimming took off 1 base at V and 6 bases at J, with 12 bases between the two ends. CDR3 length: 15 residues. Germline V gene lookup returns CDR1 SGHNT and CDR2 YENEEA. CDR3: CASSLGGSLSGELFF. The CDR3 nucleotides are TGTGCCAGCAGCTTAGGGGGCAGTCTATCCGGGGAGCTGTTTTTT.

The chain couples TRBV19 to TRBJ1-1; tentative D call: TRBD1 (6 bases). This CDR3 spans 14 amino acids. V was shortened by 1 base and J by 7 bases, with 13 bases between the two germline ends. Per the germline V gene, CDR1 is LNHDA and CDR2 is SQIVND (reference sequence). This chain's CDR3 is CASSIADRHYEAFF. The CDR3 region has the DNA TGTGCCAGTAGTATAGCTGACAGGCACTATGAAGCTTTCTTT.

The chain is built from TRBV7-8 and TRBJ1-5; TRBD1 aligns across 7 bases. The CDR3 consists of 17 residues. CDR1 is SGHVS, CDR2 FQNEAQ, per germline. The V gene end was trimmed by 0 bases and the J gene end by 0 bases; junction bases not matched to a gene: 5. The CDR3 spells CASSLASGGYSNQPQHF. The CDR3, as DNA: TGTGCCAGCAGCTTAGCCTCAGGGGGTTATAGCAATCAGCCCCAGCATTTT. Filled out from reference TRBV7-8 and TRBJ1-5, the complete variable domain reads GAGVSQSPRYKVAKRGQDVALRCDPISGHVSLFWYQQALGQGPEFLTYFQNEAQLDKSGLPSDRFFAERPEGSVSTLKIQRTQQEDSAVYLCASSLASGGYSNQPQHFGDGTRLSIL.

Concerning this clone itself: Distinct nucleotide sequences in the sample also encode this CDR3. V is TRBV5-1 and J is TRBJ2-5; the D gene is possibly TRBD2 (5 bases). Germline CDR1 is SGHRS and CDR2 is YFSETQ. The V gene lost 0 bases and the J gene lost 4 bases, with 10 bases spanning the gap. This CDR3 is built from 14 residues. The CDR3 spells CASSLGLAGETQYF. The CDR3 coding sequence is TGCGCCAGCAGCTTGGGGCTAGCTGGAGAGACCCAGTACTTC.

Of note for this clone: This specimen includes other DNA sequences encoding the same CDR3. The chain carries TRBV27 and TRBJ2-7; D may match TRBD1 or TRBD2 (5 bases each). From germline, CDR1 is MNHEY and CDR2 SMNVEV (reference sequence). V lost 5 bases and J lost 4, with 12 bases in between. This CDR3 is 13 amino acids long. The CDR3: CASSLAGSYEQYF. CDR3 DNA: TGTGCCAGCAGTCTGGCAGGGAGTTACGAGCAGTACTTC.

The chain employs TRBV15 and TRBJ2-7, with unresolved D. This CDR3 comprises 13 residues. CDR1 and CDR2 (germline): LNHNV, YYDKDF (reference sequence). V lost 0 bases to trimming and J lost 0 bases, with 3 bases between them. The CDR3 DNA reads TGTGCCACCAGCAGAGATCCCTCCTACGAGCAGTACTTC. Translating gives CATSRDPSYEQYF. Based on the CDR3 plus reference TRBV15 and TRBJ2-7, the full variable domain is DAMVIQNPRYQVTQFGKPVTLSCSQTLNHNVMYWYQQKSSQAPKLLFHYYDKDFNNEADTPDNFQSRRPNTSFCFLDIRSPGLGDTAMYLCATSRDPSYEQYFGPGTRLTVT.

The V call is TRBV4-2, the J call TRBJ2-7; 9 bases map to TRBD2. Germline CDR1 and CDR2: LGHNA and YNFKEQ. The CDR3 runs 14 residues. V shed 3 bases and J 4 bases; nucleotides not matched to a gene: 4. CDR3 sequence reads: CASSQVAGVYEQYF. CDR3 DNA sequence: TGTGCCAGCAGCCAGGTAGCGGGAGTTTACGAGCAGTACTTC.

The rearrangement uses TRBV7-9 and TRBJ2-3; weak D call: TRBD1 (5 bases). Trimming left V 0 bases short and J 1 base short, with 14 bases between. Germline loops: CDR1 SEHNR, CDR2 FQNEAQ (reference sequence). The CDR3 sequence is 17 residues long. The chain's CDR3 is CASSLAGLVVRTDTQYF. The CDR3 DNA follows: TGTGCCAGCAGCTTAGCGGGGCTAGTTGTCCGCACAGATACGCAGTATTTT.

The chain uses TRBV19 and TRBJ2-2; TRBD2 is a possible D gene (5 bases). Trimming stripped 8 bases from V and 0 bases from J, with 13 bases between. This CDR3 is 15 amino acids long. The germline V gene has CDR1 LNHDA and CDR2 SQIVND (reference sequence). The CDR3 coding sequence is TGTGCCAGTTGGCGACGGGGATCGAACACCGGGGAGCTGTTTTTT. This gives the protein CASWRRGSNTGELFF.

The chain employs TRBV5-1 and TRBJ1-4, with D hard to call. The germline gives CDR1 SGHRS, CDR2 YFSETQ. V was clipped by 0 bases and J by 7 bases, with 10 bases between them. The CDR3 covers 14 residues. The CDR3 coding sequence is TGCGCCAGCAGCTTGGAAAGGTTGGGTGAAAAACTGTTTTTT. This translates into CASSLERLGEKLFF.

The chain links TRBV10-3 to TRBJ2-7; TRBD1 aligns across 7 bases. V was clipped by 3 bases and J by 3 bases; unmatched bases: 2. The CDR3 length is 13 residues. Germline loops: CDR1 ENHRY, CDR2 SYGVKD. The CDR3 region has the DNA TGTGCCATCAGTGAAACAGGGGTCTACGAGCAGTACTTC. Encoded protein: CAISETGVYEQYF.